The 18 T cell receptor beta chains below were found in one sample sequenced in a study of spatial heterogeneity in lung cancer. Time point described: sample taken at primary tumor resection. Tumor, nontumor lung or frozen PBMC supplied whole RNA, sequenced without sorting. TCRdb re-analysed the 5' RACE reads in MiXCR, keeping a single row per CDR3 protein. The profile covers about 26,000 distinct CDR3 sequences, with 13% appearing a single time and approximately 25% taken by the ten largest. Source: PBMCs, taken at surgery. All receptors come from a female donor with early-stage non-small cell lung cancer.

This clonotype was counted at least ten times. This chain connects TRBV18 to TRBJ2-5, with a possible D match to TRBD2 (6 bases). CDR1 and CDR2 from the germline V gene are KGHSH and LQKENI. The CDR3 has 17 amino acids. Between the trimmed V and J ends, which lost 8 bases and 3 bases, there was a span of 25 bases. The CDR3 loop is CASATPVGLEIKETQYF. The CDR3 DNA follows: TGTGCCAGCGCCACCCCCGTGGGACTGGAAATCAAAGAGACCCAGTACTTC.

The chain has TRBV6-6 and TRBJ2-4, with D unclear. Germline CDR1 is MNHNY and CDR2 is SVGAGI (reference sequence). This CDR3 is built from 14 residues. Trimming left V 6 bases short and J 12 bases short, with 21 bases between. The CDR3, as DNA: TGTGCCAGCAGCCCACCTGGAGTTGACAAGACTCAGTACTTC. This codes for CASSPPGVDKTQYF.

In its sample, this clonotype was seen many times. V is TRBV6-2 or TRBV6-3 and J is TRBJ1-1, with D unresolved. This CDR3 contains 14 residues. Per germline, CDR1 MNHEY and CDR2 SVGEGT. Trimming cost V 0 bases and J 0 bases, with 5 bases left between them. DNA for the CDR3: TGTGCCAGCAGTTACTCGTCTTTGAACACTGAAGCTTTCTTT. Its protein is CASSYSSLNTEAFF.

Ten or more counts support this clonotype. The chain recombines TRBV7-3 with TRBJ1-6; D may be TRBD1 (5 bases). The CDR3 spans 14 residues. The germline V gene encodes CDR1 SGHTA and CDR2 FQGTGA. V was cut by 4 bases and J by 6 bases, with 10 bases left in between. The CDR3 is CASSSGGGNSPLHF. The CDR3 region has the DNA TGTGCCAGCAGCTCGGGGGGTGGTAATTCACCCCTCCACTTT.

This clonotype was seen ten or more times. The V call is TRBV4-2, the J call TRBJ1-5; 9 bases map to TRBD1. V shed 4 bases, J shed 7 bases, and the junction held 5 bases outside the gene matches. The CDR3 has 14 residues. Germline lookup yields CDR1 LGHNA and CDR2 YNFKEQ. The CDR3 sequence is CASSRDRAGQPQHF. The CDR3 nucleotides are TGTGCCAGCAGCCGGGACAGGGCCGGCCAGCCCCAGCATTTT.

This clonotype was seen many times. This rearrangement joins TRBV9 to TRBJ1-2; perhaps TRBD1 as D (5 bases). Germline values: CDR1 SGDLS, CDR2 YYNGEE. Deletions cut 3 bases from V and 0 bases from J, with 18 bases between. The CDR3 is 17 residues long. The CDR3: CASSGWGDLQTNYGYTF. The CDR3 nucleotides are TGTGCCAGCAGCGGATGGGGGGACCTCCAAACTAACTATGGCTACACCTTC.

This clonotype was detected many times. The chain recombines TRBV4-2 with TRBJ1-3; D not resolved. This CDR3 contains 13 residues. Germline CDR1 LGHNA, CDR2 YNFKEQ. V was clipped by 0 bases and J by 5 bases, with 5 bases between them. As DNA, the CDR3 is TGTGCCAGCAGCCAAGAGGAACGAAACACCATATATTTT. Translated, it gives CASSQEERNTIYF.

This clonotype was recorded at least ten times. V and J are TRBV6-5 and TRBJ2-2; 9 bases align to TRBD2. V was clipped by 6 bases and J by 5 bases; unmatched bases: 13. The germline gives CDR1 MNHEY, CDR2 SVGAGI. The CDR3 length is 17 residues. CDR3 region: CASSVTGLARQTGELFF. The CDR3 DNA follows: TGTGCCAGCAGCGTTACCGGACTAGCGCGGCAAACCGGGGAGCTGTTTTTT.

This clonotype was detected ten times or more. The chain is built from TRBV7-6 and TRBJ2-3; D is unresolved. The CDR3 consists of 13 residues. Trimming took off 3 bases at V and 6 bases at J, with 10 bases between the two ends. Germline V lookup: CDR1 SGHVS, CDR2 FNYEAQ. CDR3: CASSFSASDTQYF. As DNA, the CDR3 is TGTGCCAGCAGCTTCTCCGCTTCGGATACGCAGTATTTT.

This chain uses TRBV9 with TRBJ1-3, with D unresolved. This CDR3 has 16 amino acids. Germline V gene lookup returns CDR1 SGDLS and CDR2 YYNGEE. V was shortened by 3 bases and J by 0 bases, with 13 bases between the two germline ends. The CDR3, as DNA: TGTGCCAGCAGCGCGACGGAGCTGAGCTCTGGAAACACCATATATTTT. Residues: CASSATELSSGNTIYF.

This clonotype was seen at least ten times. This chain links TRBV7-2 with TRBJ2-1; D might be TRBD2 (6 bases). CDR1 and CDR2 from the germline V gene are SGHTA and FQGNSA. The CDR3 has 13 amino acids. Trimming cost V 8 bases and J 8 bases, with 16 bases left between them. CDR3: CASVYGRPDEQFF. Here the CDR3 DNA reads TGTGCCAGCGTTTATGGGAGGCCGGATGAGCAGTTCTTC.

The rearrangement uses TRBV3-1 and TRBJ1-1; TRBD1 aligns across 9 bases. This CDR3 is 15 amino acids long. Trimming at V came to 1 base and at J to 3 bases, leaving 3 bases not matched to a gene. CDR1 and CDR2 from the germline V gene are LGHDT and YNNKEL (reference sequence). CDR3 residues: CASSQAGTGHTEAFF. The CDR3 nucleotides are TGTGCCAGCAGCCAAGCGGGGACAGGGCACACTGAAGCTTTCTTT.

This clonotype was seen ten or more times. V usage is TRBV29-1 and J usage is TRBJ2-3; D ambiguous. Trimming removed 3 bases from V and 4 bases from J, with 17 bases in between. This CDR3 is built from 15 residues. Per the germline V gene, CDR1 is SQVTM and CDR2 is ANQGSEA. Here the CDR3 DNA reads TGCAGCGTTGACCTCCCCAGAGAGATCGCAGATACGCAGTATTTT. Translating it yields CSVDLPREIADTQYF.

This clonotype showed up just once. The V call is TRBV27, the J call TRBJ2-7; 11 bases line up with TRBD1. Looked up from germline, CDR1 is MNHEY and CDR2 is SMNVEV (reference sequence). This CDR3 has 13 residues. V lost 4 bases, J lost 6 bases, and 2 bases stayed unmatched. The CDR3 protein is CASSYGQGAEQYF. In nucleotides, the CDR3 is TGTGCCAGCAGTTACGGACAGGGGGCCGAGCAGTACTTC.

At least ten counts were recorded for this clonotype. The V and J genes are TRBV27 and TRBJ2-2, with 10 bases that match TRBD1. Germline lookup yields CDR1 MNHEY and CDR2 SMNVEV (reference sequence). The CDR3 consists of 14 residues. V lost 8 bases, J lost 7 bases, and 7 bases stayed unmatched. CDR3 residues: CASGQGQGYGELFF. The DNA for the CDR3 is TGTGCCAGCGGCCAGGGACAGGGGTACGGGGAGCTGTTTTTT.

This clonotype has ten or more counts. This chain links TRBV20-1 with TRBJ1-2; the D gene is possibly TRBD1 (6 bases). Trimming removed 1 base from V and 4 bases from J, with 10 bases in between. The germline V gene has CDR1 DFQATT and CDR2 SNEGSKA (reference sequence). This CDR3 has 13 amino acids. The CDR3 region has the DNA TGCAGTGCTAGAGGACAGGTGGGCTATGGCTACACCTTC. Translated: CSARGQVGYGYTF.

This sequence joins TRBV10-3 and TRBJ2-5; TRBD1 or TRBD2 may be the D gene (5 bases each). Per germline, CDR1 ENHRY and CDR2 SYGVKD. This CDR3 region has 16 residues. The V and J ends lost 2 bases and 5 bases respectively, with 18 bases between them. The CDR3 region has the DNA TGTGCCATCAGTGAGGGCCGGGTGACAGCGGTGGAGACCCAGTACTTC. It encodes CAISEGRVTAVETQYF.

This clonotype was seen at least ten times. This chain joins TRBV24-1 and TRBJ1-5; a possible D gene is TRBD1 (6 bases). The germline V gene has CDR1 KGHDR and CDR2 SFDVKD. V lost 4 bases and J 6 bases, leaving 15 bases between the germline ends. CDR3 length: 15 amino acids. Written as DNA, the CDR3 is TGTGCCACCAGTGACGCTCAATACAGGGCTCAGCCCCAGCATTTT. This codes for CATSDAQYRAQPQHF.